A selection of T cell receptor beta chains follows, all from one sample in a study of T cells in Graves' hyperthyroidism and ophthalmopathy. TCRdb re-derived calls from the multiplex PCR reads in MiXCR, one entry per CDR3 protein. The profile shows around 520,000 distinct CDR3 sequences, less than 25% of them singletons. The sample taken for sequencing was blood. These receptors came from a woman aged 30 to 39 with Graves' ophthalmopathy. CDR3s include the opening cysteine and the closing phenylalanine or tryptophan. Fields, in order: V gene, clone size, J gene, D gene, CDR3 protein, CDR3 DNA. D genes are given only for firm matches. A row's size may be missing; if present it is once, few, many or a size class.

TRBV4-2	few	TRBJ1-2	.	CASSQEEGEGYGYTF	TGTGCCAGCAGCCAAGAGGAAGGGGAGGGCTATGGCTACACCTTC
TRBV20-1	few	TRBJ2-2	TRBD2	CSARPVPGTSGRYSTGELFF	TGCAGTGCTAGACCAGTACCCGGGACTAGCGGGAGGTACAGCACCGGGGAGCTGTTTTTT
TRBV14	many	TRBJ1-3	.	CASSQIFSGNTIYF	TGTGCCAGCAGCCAGATATTCTCTGGAAACACCATATATTTT
TRBV7-9	many	TRBJ2-5	.	CASSFQSYGTADQETQYF	TGTGCCAGCAGCTTCCAATCATATGGGACTGCCGACCAAGAGACCCAGTACTTC
TRBV6-1	many	TRBJ2-5	TRBD1	CASSGGGQGAKETQYF	TGTGCCAGCAGTGGCGGCGGACAGGGGGCTAAGGAGACCCAGTACTTC
TRBV7-2	many	TRBJ1-5	.	CASSAWAGLGQPQHF	TGTGCCAGCAGCGCCTGGGCGGGACTCGGCCAGCCCCAGCATTTT
TRBV19	few	TRBJ2-7	.	CASSMNAAYEQYF	TGTGCCAGTAGTATGAACGCCGCCTACGAGCAGTACTTC
TRBV7-9	many	TRBJ1-1	.	CASSPKRAVPEAFF	TGTGCCAGCAGCCCAAAAAGGGCGGTACCTGAAGCTTTCTTT
TRBV3-1	few	TRBJ1-2	TRBD1	CASSQDLGTGSIYGYTF	TGTGCCAGCAGCCAAGATCTAGGGACAGGAAGTATCTATGGCTACACCTTC
TRBV6-5	many	TRBJ1-2	.	CASSYWLGGDRHGYTF	TGTGCCAGCAGTTACTGGTTGGGAGGGGACCGTCATGGCTACACCTTC
TRBV7-9	many	TRBJ1-2	.	CASSYEGRNYGYTF	TGTGCCAGCAGCTACGAGGGACGGAACTATGGCTACACCTTC
TRBV6-1	.	TRBJ1-2	.	CASSEAGGAGRGYTF	TGTGCCAGCAGTGAAGCAGGAGGCGCAGGGAGAGGCTACACCTTC
TRBV6-5	.	TRBJ2-2	.	CASSYRDLPGELFF	TGTGCCAGCAGTTACAGGGATTTACCCGGGGAGCTGTTTTTT
TRBV20-1	.	TRBJ2-5	.	CSAHRAGWGQETQYF	TGCAGTGCCCACAGGGCGGGATGGGGCCAAGAGACCCAGTACTTC
TRBV6-1	many	TRBJ2-5	.	CASSGSGAGPDQETQYF	TGTGCCAGCAGTGGCAGCGGAGCCGGCCCCGACCAAGAGACCCAGTACTTC
TRBV4-1	many	TRBJ1-2	.	CASSAQGIAYGYTF	TGCGCCAGCAGCGCCCAAGGGATTGCCTATGGCTACACCTTC